The present T cell receptor (beta chain) was sequenced within a study of blood T cell repertoires in COVID-19. Study context: Acute and convalescent COVID-19 samples came from the United States, Italy and Spain. T cells, B-cell-depleted T cells, or PBMCs provided the cDNA or gDNA that served as material.

V dropped 4 bases and J dropped 1 base, with 11 bases sitting between them. Germline CDR1 reads LGHNA; CDR2 reads YSLEER. This CDR3 has 16 residues. As originally analysed: Estimation of nucleated cell counts was performed using reference gene primer amplification. Some clones are missing from TCRdb's copy, which holds only in-frame ones; the method was immunoSEQ multiplex PCR. The V and J calls and clone size come from that table; D and trimming were worked out from the DNA. The sample carries about 120,000 clones, 90% recorded once. The chain employs TRBV4-3 and TRBJ2-6; possibly TRBD2 for D (5 bases). The sequence derives from a human donor with active COVID-19. The donor label of this sample is uncertain. Sequencing was done on a sample of peripheral blood. In nucleotides, the CDR3 is TGCGCCAGCAGCCCCCCCAGCGGATCTGGGGCCAACGTCCTGACTTTC. It encodes CASSPPSGSGANVLTF.